This T cell receptor (beta chain) was sequenced in a study of blood T cell repertoires in COVID-19. Background on the study: T cells, B-cell-depleted T cells, or PBMCs supplied cDNA or gDNA.

Assay: immunoSEQ multiplex PCR; the TCRdb copy retains only in-frame clones and omits some. The sample consists of roughly 72,000 clones, approximately 85% of them appearing once. V was shortened by 2 bases and J by 3 bases, with 13 bases between the two germline ends. This CDR3 has 15 residues. The germline CDR1 and CDR2 sequences are SGHAT and FQNNGV. The chain couples TRBV11-2 to TRBJ1-1, with D unclear. The sequencing input was peripheral blood. The sequence was collected from a human donor in a cohort sampled during active COVID-19. DNA for the CDR3: TGTGCCAGCAGCTTAACCCTTCGGACTTACACTGAAGCTTTCTTT. This encodes CASSLTLRTYTEAFF.